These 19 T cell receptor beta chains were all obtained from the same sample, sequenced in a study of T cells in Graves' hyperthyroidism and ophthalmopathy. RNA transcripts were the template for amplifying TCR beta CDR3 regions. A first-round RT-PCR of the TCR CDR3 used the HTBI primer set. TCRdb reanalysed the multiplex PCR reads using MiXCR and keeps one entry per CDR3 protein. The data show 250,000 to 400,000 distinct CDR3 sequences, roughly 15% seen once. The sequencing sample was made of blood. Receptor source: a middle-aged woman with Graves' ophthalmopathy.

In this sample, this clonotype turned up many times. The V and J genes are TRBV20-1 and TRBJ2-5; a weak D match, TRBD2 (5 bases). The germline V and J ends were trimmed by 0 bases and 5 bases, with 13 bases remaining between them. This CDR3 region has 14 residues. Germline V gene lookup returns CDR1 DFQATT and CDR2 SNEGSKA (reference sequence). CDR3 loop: CSARDEGRAETQYF. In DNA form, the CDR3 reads TGCAGTGCTAGAGACGAGGGTCGGGCGGAGACCCAGTACTTC.

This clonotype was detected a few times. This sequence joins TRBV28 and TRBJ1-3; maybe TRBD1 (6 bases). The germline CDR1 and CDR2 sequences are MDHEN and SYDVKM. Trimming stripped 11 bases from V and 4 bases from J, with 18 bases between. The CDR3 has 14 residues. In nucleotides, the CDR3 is TGTGCCGGCCAAAGGGGGGCAGGAGGAAACACCATATATTTT. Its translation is CAGQRGAGGNTIYF.

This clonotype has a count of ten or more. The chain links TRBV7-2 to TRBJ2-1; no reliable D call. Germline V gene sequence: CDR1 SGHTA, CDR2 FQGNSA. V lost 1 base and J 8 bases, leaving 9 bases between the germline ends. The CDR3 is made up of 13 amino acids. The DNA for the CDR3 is TGTGCCAGCAGCTTAGTTCCCGGCTATGAGCAGTTCTTC. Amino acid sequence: CASSLVPGYEQFF.

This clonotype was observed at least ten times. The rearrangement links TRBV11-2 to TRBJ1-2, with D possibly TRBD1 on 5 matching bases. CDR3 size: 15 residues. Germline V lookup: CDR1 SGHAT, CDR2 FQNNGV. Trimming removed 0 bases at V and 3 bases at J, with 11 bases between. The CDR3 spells CASSLERDRYYGYTF. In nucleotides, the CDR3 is TGTGCCAGCAGCTTAGAACGAGACAGATACTATGGCTACACCTTC.

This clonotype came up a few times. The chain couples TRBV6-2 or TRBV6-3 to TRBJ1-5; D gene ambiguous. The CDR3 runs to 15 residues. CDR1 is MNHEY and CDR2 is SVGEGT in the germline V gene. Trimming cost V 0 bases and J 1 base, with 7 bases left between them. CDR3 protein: CASSYSARSNQPQHF. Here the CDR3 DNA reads TGTGCCAGCAGTTACTCGGCCAGGAGCAATCAGCCCCAGCATTTT.

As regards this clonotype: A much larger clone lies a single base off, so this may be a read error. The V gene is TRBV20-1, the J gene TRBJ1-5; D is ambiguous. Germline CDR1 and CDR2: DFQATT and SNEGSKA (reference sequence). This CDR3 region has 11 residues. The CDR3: CSATENQPQNF. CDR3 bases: TGCAGTGCTACTGAAAATCAGCCCCAGAATTTT.

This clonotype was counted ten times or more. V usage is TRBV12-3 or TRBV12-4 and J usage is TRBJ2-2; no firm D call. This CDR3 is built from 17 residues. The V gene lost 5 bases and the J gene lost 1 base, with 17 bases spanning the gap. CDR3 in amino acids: CASSRERDTENTGELFF. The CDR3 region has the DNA TGTGCCAGCAGTCGAGAGCGCGACACTGAGAACACCGGGGAGCTGTTTTTT.

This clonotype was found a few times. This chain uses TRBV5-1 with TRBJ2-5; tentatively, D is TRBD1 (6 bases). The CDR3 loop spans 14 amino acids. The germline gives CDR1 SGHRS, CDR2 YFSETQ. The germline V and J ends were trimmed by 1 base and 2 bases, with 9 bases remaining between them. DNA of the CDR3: TGCGCCAGCAGCTTGATACAGGGACAAGAGACCCAGTACTTC. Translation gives CASSLIQGQETQYF.

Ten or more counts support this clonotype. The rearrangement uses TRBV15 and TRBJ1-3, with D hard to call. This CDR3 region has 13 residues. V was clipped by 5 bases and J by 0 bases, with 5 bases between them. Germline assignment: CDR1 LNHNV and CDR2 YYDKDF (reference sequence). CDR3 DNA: TGTGCCACCAGCCTAAACTCTGGAAACACCATATATTTT. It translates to CATSLNSGNTIYF.

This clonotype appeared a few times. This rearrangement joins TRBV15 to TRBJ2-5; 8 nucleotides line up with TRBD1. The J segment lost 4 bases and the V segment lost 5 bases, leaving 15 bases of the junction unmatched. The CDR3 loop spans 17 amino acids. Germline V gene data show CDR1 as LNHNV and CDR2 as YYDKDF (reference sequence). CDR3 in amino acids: CATSPKGLRTGGETQYF. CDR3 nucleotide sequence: TGTGCCACCAGCCCGAAAGGCCTCAGAACAGGGGGAGAGACCCAGTACTTC.

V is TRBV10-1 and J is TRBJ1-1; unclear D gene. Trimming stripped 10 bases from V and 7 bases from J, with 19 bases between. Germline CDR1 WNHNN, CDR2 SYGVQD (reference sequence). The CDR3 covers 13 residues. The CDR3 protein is CATSPNAGGEAFF. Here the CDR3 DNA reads TGCGCCACCAGCCCAAATGCGGGAGGTGAAGCTTTCTTT.

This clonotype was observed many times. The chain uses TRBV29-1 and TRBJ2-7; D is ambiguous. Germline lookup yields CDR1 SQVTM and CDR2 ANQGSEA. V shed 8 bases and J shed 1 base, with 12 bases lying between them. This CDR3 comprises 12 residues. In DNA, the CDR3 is TGCAGCATTCGGACGGGTTCCTACGAGCAGTACTTC. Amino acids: CSIRTGSYEQYF.

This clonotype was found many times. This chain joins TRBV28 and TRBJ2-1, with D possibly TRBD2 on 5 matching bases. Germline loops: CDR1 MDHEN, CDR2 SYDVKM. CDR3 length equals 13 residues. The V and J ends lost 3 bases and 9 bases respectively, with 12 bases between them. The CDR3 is CASSLGRVIEQFF. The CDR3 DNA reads TGTGCCAGCAGTTTGGGGAGAGTTATTGAGCAGTTCTTC.

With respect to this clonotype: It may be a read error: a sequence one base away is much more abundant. The CDR3 protein is CATSDLLGTMSTDTQCF. For the CDR3, the DNA is TGTGCCACCAGTGACCTCCTTGGGACTATGAGCACAGATACGCAGTGTTTT. The chain joins TRBV24-1 to TRBJ2-3; 7 positions agree with TRBD2. The length of the CDR3 is 17 residues. The V gene's germline CDR1 is KGHDR and CDR2 SFDVKD.

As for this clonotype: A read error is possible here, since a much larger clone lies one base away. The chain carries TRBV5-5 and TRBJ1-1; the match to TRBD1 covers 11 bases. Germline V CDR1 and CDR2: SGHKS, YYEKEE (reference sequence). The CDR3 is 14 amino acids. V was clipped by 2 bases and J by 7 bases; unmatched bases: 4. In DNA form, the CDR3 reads TGTGCCAGCAGCTTCAGGACAGGGGGCTTTGAAGCTTTCTTT. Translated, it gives CASSFRTGGFEAFF.

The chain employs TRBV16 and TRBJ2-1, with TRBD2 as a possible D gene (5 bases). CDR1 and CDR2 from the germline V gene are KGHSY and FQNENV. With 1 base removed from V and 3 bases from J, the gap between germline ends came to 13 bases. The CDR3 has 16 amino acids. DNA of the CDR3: TGTGCCAGCAGCCAATGGGGAGACATCAGCTACAATGAGCAGTTCTTC. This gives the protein CASSQWGDISYNEQFF.

CDR3 residues: CASSEERIDNSPLHF. The CDR3 coding sequence is TGTGCCAGCAGTGAAGAAAGGATAGATAATTCACCCCTCCACTTT. The chain is built from TRBV6-1 and TRBJ1-6; D call uncertain. This CDR3 has 15 residues. The germline V and J ends were trimmed by 1 base and 5 bases, with 9 bases remaining between them. Per the germline V gene, CDR1 is MNHNS and CDR2 is SASEGT.

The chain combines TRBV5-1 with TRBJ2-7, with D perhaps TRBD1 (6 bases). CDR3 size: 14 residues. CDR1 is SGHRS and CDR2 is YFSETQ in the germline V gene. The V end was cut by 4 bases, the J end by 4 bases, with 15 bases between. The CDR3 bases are TGCGCCAGCAGCCCGGGGACAATGTCGTACGAGCAGTACTTC. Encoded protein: CASSPGTMSYEQYF.

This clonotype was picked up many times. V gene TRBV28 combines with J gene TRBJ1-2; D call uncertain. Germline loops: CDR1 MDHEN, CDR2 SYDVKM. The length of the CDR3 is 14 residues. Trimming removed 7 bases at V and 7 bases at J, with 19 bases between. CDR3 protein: CASTSDGRRGGYTF. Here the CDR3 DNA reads TGTGCCAGCACCTCGGATGGGCGTCGTGGTGGCTACACCTTC.